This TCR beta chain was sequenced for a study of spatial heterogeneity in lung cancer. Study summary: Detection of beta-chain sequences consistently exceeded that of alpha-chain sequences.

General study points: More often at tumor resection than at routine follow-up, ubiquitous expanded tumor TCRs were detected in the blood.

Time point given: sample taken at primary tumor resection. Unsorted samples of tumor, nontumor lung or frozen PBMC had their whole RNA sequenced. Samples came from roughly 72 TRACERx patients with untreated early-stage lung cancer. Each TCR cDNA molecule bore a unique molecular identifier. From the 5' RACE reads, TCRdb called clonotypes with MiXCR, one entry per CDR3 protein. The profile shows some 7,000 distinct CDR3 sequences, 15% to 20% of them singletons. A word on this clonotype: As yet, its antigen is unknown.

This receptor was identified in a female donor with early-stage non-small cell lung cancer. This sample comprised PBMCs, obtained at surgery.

CDR3: CASSEKGTANYGYTF. The DNA of the CDR3 is TGTGCCAGCAGTGAGAAGGGGACAGCTAACTATGGCTACACCTTC. The chain employs TRBV12-3 or TRBV12-4 and TRBJ1-2, with 7 bases fitting TRBD1. J was trimmed by 0 bases and V by 5 bases; bases with no gene match: 6. The CDR3 covers 15 residues.